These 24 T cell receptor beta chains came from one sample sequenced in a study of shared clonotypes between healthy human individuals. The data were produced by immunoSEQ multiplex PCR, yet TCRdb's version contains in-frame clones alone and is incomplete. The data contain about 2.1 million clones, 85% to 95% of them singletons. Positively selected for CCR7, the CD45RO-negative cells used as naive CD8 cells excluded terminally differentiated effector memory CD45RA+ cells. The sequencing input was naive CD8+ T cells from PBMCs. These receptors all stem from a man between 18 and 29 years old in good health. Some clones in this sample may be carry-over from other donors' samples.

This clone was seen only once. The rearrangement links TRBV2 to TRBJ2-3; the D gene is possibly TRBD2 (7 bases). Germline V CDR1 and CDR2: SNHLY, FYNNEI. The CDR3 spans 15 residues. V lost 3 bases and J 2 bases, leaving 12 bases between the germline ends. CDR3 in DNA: TGTGCCAGCAGTGAGTTTGGGGGGGCCACAGATACGCAGTATTTT. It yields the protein CASSEFGGATDTQYF.

The chain's CDR3 is CSVQGIAKNIQYF. CDR3 nucleotides: TGCAGCGTTCAAGGGATAGCCAAAAACATTCAGTACTTC. This chain uses TRBV29-1 with TRBJ2-4, with no clear D. The CDR3 runs 13 residues. V was clipped by 5 bases and J by 0 bases, with 8 bases between them. Germline CDR1 reads SQVTM; CDR2 reads ANQGSEA.

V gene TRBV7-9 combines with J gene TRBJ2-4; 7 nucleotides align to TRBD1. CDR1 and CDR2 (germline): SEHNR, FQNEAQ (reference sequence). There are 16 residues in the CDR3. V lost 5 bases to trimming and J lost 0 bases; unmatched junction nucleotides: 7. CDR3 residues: CASSPRTGRAKNIQYF. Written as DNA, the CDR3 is TGTGCCAGCAGCCCAAGGACAGGACGAGCCAAAAACATTCAGTACTTC.

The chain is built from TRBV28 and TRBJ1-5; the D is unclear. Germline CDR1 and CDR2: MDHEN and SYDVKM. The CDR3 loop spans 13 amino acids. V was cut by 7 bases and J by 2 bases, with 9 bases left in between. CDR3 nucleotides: TGTGCCAGCATGTTAGCTCGCAATCAGCCCCAGCATTTT. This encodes CASMLARNQPQHF.

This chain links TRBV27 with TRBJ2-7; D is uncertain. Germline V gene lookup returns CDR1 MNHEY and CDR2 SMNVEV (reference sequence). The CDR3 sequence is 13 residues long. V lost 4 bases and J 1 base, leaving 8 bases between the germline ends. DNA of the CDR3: TGTGCCAGCAGTTCATCCGTTTCCTACGAGCAGTACTTC. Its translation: CASSSSVSYEQYF.

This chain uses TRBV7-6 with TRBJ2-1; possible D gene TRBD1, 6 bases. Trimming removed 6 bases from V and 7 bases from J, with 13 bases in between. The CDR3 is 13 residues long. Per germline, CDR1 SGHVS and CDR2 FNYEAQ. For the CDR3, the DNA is TGTGCCAGCAGTCCGATAGGGGGAAATGAGCAGTTCTTC. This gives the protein CASSPIGGNEQFF.

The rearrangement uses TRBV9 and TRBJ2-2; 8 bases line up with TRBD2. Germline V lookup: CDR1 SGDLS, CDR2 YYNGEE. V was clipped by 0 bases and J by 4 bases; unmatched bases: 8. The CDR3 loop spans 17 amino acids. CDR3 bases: TGTGCCAGCAGCGTAGGGGGCCTAGCGGGTCCCACCGGGGAGCTGTTTTTT. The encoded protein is CASSVGGLAGPTGELFF.

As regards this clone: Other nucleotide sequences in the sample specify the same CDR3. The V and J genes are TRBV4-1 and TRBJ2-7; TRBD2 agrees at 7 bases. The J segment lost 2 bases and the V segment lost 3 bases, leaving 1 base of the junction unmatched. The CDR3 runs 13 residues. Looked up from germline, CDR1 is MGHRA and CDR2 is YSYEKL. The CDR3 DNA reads TGCGCCAGCAGCCACGGGGGGACCTACGAGCAGTACTTC. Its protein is CASSHGGTYEQYF.

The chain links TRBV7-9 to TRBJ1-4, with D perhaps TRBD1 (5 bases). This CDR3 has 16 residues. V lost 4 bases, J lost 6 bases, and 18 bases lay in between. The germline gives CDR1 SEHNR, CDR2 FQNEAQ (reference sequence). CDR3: CASSSRSDNEDEKLFF. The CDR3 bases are TGTGCCAGCAGCTCCAGATCGGACAACGAGGATGAAAAACTGTTTTTT.

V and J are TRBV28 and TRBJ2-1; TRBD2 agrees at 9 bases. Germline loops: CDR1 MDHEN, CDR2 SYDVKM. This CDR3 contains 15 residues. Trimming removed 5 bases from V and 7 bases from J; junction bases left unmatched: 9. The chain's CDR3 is CASSPLAGWRNEQFF. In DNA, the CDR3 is TGTGCCAGCAGTCCCCTAGCGGGATGGCGAAATGAGCAGTTCTTC.

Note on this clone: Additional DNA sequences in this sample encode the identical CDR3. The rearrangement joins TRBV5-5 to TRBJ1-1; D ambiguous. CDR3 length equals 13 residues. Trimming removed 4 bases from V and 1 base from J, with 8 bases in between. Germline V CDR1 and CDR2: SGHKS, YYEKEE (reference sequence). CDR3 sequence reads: CASSLSRNTEAFF. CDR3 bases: TGTGCCAGCAGCCTCTCCCGGAACACTGAAGCTTTCTTT.

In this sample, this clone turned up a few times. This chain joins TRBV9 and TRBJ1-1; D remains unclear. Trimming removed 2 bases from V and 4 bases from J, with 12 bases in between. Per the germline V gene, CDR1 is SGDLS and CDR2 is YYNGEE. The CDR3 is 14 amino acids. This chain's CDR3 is CASSVYGSGTEAFF. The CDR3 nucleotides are TGTGCCAGCAGCGTTTACGGAAGTGGCACTGAAGCTTTCTTT.

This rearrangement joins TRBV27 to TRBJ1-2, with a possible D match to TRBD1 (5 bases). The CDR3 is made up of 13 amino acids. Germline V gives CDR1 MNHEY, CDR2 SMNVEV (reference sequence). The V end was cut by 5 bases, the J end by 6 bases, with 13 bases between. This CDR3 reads CASSPLGGDGYTF. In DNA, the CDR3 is TGTGCCAGCAGTCCCCTCGGGGGGGATGGCTACACCTTC.

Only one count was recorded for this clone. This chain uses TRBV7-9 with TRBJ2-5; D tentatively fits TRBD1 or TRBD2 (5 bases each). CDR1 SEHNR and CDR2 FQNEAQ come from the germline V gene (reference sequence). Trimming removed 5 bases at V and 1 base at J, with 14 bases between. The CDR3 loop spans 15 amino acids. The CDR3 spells CASSQSAGTQETQYF. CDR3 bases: TGTGCCAGCAGCCAATCGGCAGGGACCCAAGAGACCCAGTACTTC.

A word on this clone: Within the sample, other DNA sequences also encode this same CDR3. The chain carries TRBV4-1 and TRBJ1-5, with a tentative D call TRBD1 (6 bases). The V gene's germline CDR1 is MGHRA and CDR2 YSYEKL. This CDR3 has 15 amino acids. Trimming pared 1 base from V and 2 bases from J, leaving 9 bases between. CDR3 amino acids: CASSQVRGGNQPQHF. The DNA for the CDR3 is TGCGCCAGCAGCCAAGTCAGGGGTGGCAATCAGCCCCAGCATTTT.

DNA for the CDR3: TGTGCCAGCAGTGAAGGGCTAGCGGGACAGTTGCTAGCCAAAAACATTCAGTACTTC. This translates into CASSEGLAGQLLAKNIQYF. The chain couples TRBV2 to TRBJ2-4, with 9 bases identical to TRBD2. Germline CDR1 and CDR2: SNHLY and FYNNEI. The CDR3 covers 19 residues. Losses at the gene ends were 1 base for V and 0 bases for J; bases not matched to a gene: 10.

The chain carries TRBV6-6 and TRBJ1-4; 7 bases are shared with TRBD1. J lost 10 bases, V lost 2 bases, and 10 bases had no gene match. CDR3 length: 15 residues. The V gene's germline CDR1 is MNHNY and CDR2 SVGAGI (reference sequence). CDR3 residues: CASSYLTGERGKLFF. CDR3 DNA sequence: TGTGCCAGCAGTTACCTTACAGGGGAGAGGGGAAAACTGTTTTTT.

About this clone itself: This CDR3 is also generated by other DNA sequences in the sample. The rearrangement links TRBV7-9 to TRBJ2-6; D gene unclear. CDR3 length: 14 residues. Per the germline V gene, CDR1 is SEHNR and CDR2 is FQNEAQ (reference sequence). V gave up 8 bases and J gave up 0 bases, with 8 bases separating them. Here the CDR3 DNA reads TGTGCCAGCGACGGTGGCTCTGGGGCCAACGTCCTGACTTTC. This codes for CASDGGSGANVLTF.

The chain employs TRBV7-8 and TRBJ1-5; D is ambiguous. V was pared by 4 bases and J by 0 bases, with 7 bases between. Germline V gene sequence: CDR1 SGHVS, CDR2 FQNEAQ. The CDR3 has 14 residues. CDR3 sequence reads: CASSSWLSNQPQHF. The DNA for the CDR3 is TGTGCCAGCAGCTCGTGGCTTAGCAATCAGCCCCAGCATTTT.

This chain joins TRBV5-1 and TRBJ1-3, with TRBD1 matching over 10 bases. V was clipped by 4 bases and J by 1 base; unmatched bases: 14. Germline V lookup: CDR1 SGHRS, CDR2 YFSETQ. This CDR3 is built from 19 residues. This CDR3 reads CASSPSRDRGRKSGNTIYF. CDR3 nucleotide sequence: TGCGCCAGCAGCCCGAGCCGGGACAGGGGAAGGAAATCTGGAAACACCATATATTTT.

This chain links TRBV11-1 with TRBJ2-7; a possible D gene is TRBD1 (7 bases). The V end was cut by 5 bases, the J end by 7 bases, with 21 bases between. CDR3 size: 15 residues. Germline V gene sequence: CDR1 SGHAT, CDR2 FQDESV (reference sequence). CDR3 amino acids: CASSPWTGTRGEQYF. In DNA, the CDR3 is TGTGCCAGCAGCCCCTGGACAGGAACCCGGGGGGAGCAGTACTTC. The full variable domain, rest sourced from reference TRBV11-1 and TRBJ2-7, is EAEVAQSPRYKITEKSQAVAFWCDPISGHATLYWYRQILGQGPELLVQFQDESVVDDSQLPKDRFSAERLKGVDSTLKIQPAELGDSAMYLCASSPWTGTRGEQYFGPGTRLTVT.

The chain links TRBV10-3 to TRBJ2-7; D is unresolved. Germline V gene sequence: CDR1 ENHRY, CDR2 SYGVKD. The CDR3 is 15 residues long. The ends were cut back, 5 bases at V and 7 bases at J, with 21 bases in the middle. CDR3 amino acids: CAISTPVGPFREQYF. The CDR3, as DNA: TGTGCCATCAGTACCCCGGTAGGGCCATTCCGGGAGCAGTACTTC.

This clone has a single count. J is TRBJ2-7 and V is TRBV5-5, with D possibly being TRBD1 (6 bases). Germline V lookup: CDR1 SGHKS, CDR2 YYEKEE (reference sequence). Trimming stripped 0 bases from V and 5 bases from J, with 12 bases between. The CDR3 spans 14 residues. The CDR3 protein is CASSLGQDVNEQYF. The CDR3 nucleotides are TGTGCCAGCAGCTTGGGACAGGACGTGAACGAGCAGTACTTC.

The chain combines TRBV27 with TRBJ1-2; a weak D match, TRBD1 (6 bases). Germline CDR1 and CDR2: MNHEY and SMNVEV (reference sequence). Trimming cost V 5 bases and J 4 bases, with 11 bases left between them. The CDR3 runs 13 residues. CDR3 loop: CASSPTGPYGYTF. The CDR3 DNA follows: TGTGCCAGCAGTCCCACAGGGCCCTATGGCTACACCTTC.